This record looks at one TCR beta chain sequence and its context. This clone was recorded a few times. Its antigen is still unknown. No base quality values were provided; no much bigger clone lies one nucleotide off. The sample belongs to a study of blood T cell repertoires in COVID-19 (dated by TCRdb to the early 2020s). With regard to the full study: Samples covering the acute and convalescent phases of COVID-19 were provided by collaborators in the United States, Italy and Spain. The repertoires were made available in a free public database intended to serve as a resource for research on the immune response to SARS-CoV-2. Deeply sampled blood TCRbeta repertoires from subjects exposed to, actively infected with, or recovered from COVID-19 were included in the dataset. The samples were drawn from two sources: the first 160 participants of the ongoing ImmuneRACE study, and about 1,300 subjects contributed by 6 global collaborators. Nearly every sample came with metadata listing a de-identified subject ID, COVID-19 status, age in years and sex. Where HLA class I and class II types were available, the types were taken from metadata supplied by the sample provider, not from assay-based typing. The prospective study material was composed of cDNA or gDNA derived from T cells, B-cell-depleted T cells, or PBMCs.

The CDR3 runs 12 residues from the cysteine to the phenylalanine. Kept here is only the CDR3 DNA, which spans 36 bases and is read in frame from base 1. The CDR1 and CDR2 encoded by the germline V gene are SGHVT and SQSDAQ. The germline V end is reduced by 6 bases and the J end by 7 bases; junction bases left unmatched: 2. Study-wide conclusions, independent of this receptor: Clinical and demographic metadata were provided uncurated, with the amount varying by source and participant.

In the prospective study, participants were 18 to 89 years old, resided in approximately 25 geographic areas of the United States, and were enrolled through a virtual design. In the prospective study, participants were assigned to cohorts based on the clinical history participants reported in a screening survey and a study questionnaire. Recovered participants in ImmuneRACE Cohort 3 were defined as having two consecutive negative NP/OP PCR tests, clearance from a healthcare professional, or resolution of symptoms. Each participant in the prospective study had whole blood, serum and a nasopharyngeal or oropharyngeal swab collected by mobile phlebotomists. Prospective study participants could optionally give additional blood draws and questionnaires over an approximately two-month period. Before DNA extraction, prospective study blood samples were shipped either frozen or at room temperature. TCRbeta CDR3 regions were amplified from genomic DNA using the immunoSEQ Assay, a bias-controlled multiplex PCR. The paper's processing steps were these. Within the assay, amplification of reference gene primers was used to estimate how many nucleated cells each sample contained. To quantify the absolute abundance of each unique TCRbeta CDR3 rearrangement, sequence reads were collapsed and filtered. For each sample, productive Simpson clonality was calculated by taking the square root of Simpson's diversity index across productive rearrangements. As stored in TCRdb, this immuneACCESS dataset retains in-frame rearrangements with V and J assigned. A fraction of the clones does not appear; measured against another copy, unresolved V genes explain less than half of the discrepancy, and the remainder lacks a known reason. V and J calls and clone size come straight from that table; D and trimming were deduced from the DNA. For this sample there are fewer than 150,000 clones; 75% to 90% appear just once. 15% to 20% of the sample lies in the top ten.

The clonotype comes from a man aged 30-40 years who had recovered from COVID-19. The chain uses TRBV7-4 and TRBJ1-5; 8 nucleotides in the junction match TRBD1. Sequencing was performed on PBMCs or T cells enriched from blood (not recorded which). The nucleotide sequence is TGTGCCAGCAGGACAGGGGTCCAGCCCCAGCATTTT. Translated, this is CASRTGVQPQHF.